The clone carrying this TCR beta chain showed up just a few times. Its matching antigen is unknown. The whole isolated RNA underwent reverse transcription, so sequencing captured expressed TCRB transcripts. TCRdb keeps only in-frame clones here, not all; method: immunoSEQ multiplex PCR. The data contain about half a million clones, roughly 10% of them seen just once; the ten biggest clones take up around 0.05%. The data derive from a study of beta chain features in type 1 diabetes. Study context: Sorted cells from all samples, numbering some 99,000,000, were examined. General study findings and limits: VDJ junctions from type 1 diabetes patients carried fewer insertions and larger deletions.

CDR1 PRHDT and CDR2 FYEKMQ come from the germline V gene (reference sequence). The V end was cut by 6 bases, the J end by 5 bases, with 14 bases between. The CDR3 covers 13 residues. This TCR came from a woman aged 18-30 years in good health. Sequencing was done on a sample of naive CD4+ T cells from blood. The chain uses TRBV13 and TRBJ2-7; D tentatively reads TRBD1 or TRBD2 (5 bases each). The CDR3 DNA reads as TGTGCCAGCAGGTATAGGACGGGACACGAGCAGTACTTC. Its translation: CASRYRTGHEQYF.